This TCR beta chain was observed in a study of cytomegalovirus exposure and HLA in healthy donors. Findings of the study overall: In a later analysis, parvovirus B19, influenza, CMV and Epstein-Barr virus appeared linked to several top co-occurrence clusters.

CDR1 and CDR2 from the germline V gene are MNHEY and SVGAGI. V gave up 4 bases and J gave up 2 bases, with 12 bases separating them. The CDR3 is 14 amino acids. Use of 60 Vbeta and 13 Jbeta primers characterized the PCR. Assay used: immunoSEQ multiplex PCR; TCRdb lists only in-frame clones, some missing. Recorded for this sample: more than 130,000 clones. As for this clone: Its antigen remains unknown.

Sequenced input: PBMCs. This TCR derives from a man in his forties or fifties in good health and CMV-seronegative. The V and J genes are TRBV6-5 and TRBJ2-7; no definite D call. The CDR3 coding sequence is TGTGCCAGCAGTTCCTATCGACGGGCCTACGAGCAGTACTTC. As protein: CASSSYRRAYEQYF.